A single TCR beta chain is shown here with its context. Antigen: not known. Naive CD8 populations comprised CD45RO-negative cells positively selected for CCR7, excluding terminally differentiated effector memory CD45RA+ cells. The sample originates from a study of shared clonotypes between healthy human individuals. General study results and limits: Sharing across four donors was highest in naive CD4 (roughly 5%) and lowest in memory CD8 (around 0.4%). Generation of non-shared clonotypes was less probable than generation of clonotypes shared by all four donors. Since donors were few, the genetic and exposure-history diversity represented was limited. The authors sampled blood alone, and tissue repertoires likely differ.

Using immunoSEQ multiplex PCR, the repertoire was profiled, and TCRdb retains in-frame clones only, with some absent. The sample shows hundreds of thousands of clones, 90% to 97% of them seen only once. J was trimmed by 5 bases and V by 4 bases; bases with no gene match: 11. The germline V gene has CDR1 MDHEN and CDR2 SYDVKM. The CDR3 has 15 amino acids. The genes are TRBV28 and TRBJ2-7; TRBD1 agrees at 7 bases. Sequenced: naive CD8+ T cells sorted from blood. This TCR was recovered from a woman in her 30s in good health. CDR3 DNA: TGTGCCAGCAGTTCCCTAAGGACAGGATTCCACGAGCAGTACTTC. It is translated as CASSSLRTGFHEQYF.